One T cell receptor (beta chain) is described in this entry. Its antigen is still unknown. Base quality data are lacking; no much larger clone is found one base away. For sequencing of the TCRbeta CDR3 region, genomic DNA was extracted from the sorted cells. TCRbeta CDR3 regions were sequenced using the immunoSEQ Assay. Drawn from immuneACCESS, this table holds only the in-frame rearrangements with V and J called that TCRdb kept. Clones are partly lost; checked studies trace under half to an unresolved V gene and leave the rest unexplained. This sample is represented by about 69,000 clones; roughly 90% of them were singletons. The ten largest clonotypes hold 8% to 11% of the sample. The trim is 6 bases for V and 4 bases for J, with a gap of 18 bases between the germline ends. CDR1 SQVTM and CDR2 ANQGSEA were looked up in the germline V gene. Reading from cysteine to phenylalanine, the CDR3 counts 15 amino acids. Left in the record is the CDR3 DNA by itself, 45 bases read in frame from the first base.

The sample is drawn from a study of OX40 agonist ivuxolimab in advanced cancers. General notes on the study: Ivuxolimab, which targeted the costimulatory receptor OX40 (CD134), was an agonistic, fully human IgG2 monoclonal antibody. The point of sequencing TCRbeta in the periphery was to test whether ivuxolimab changed TCR sequence diversity and drove clonal T-cell expansion. The paper describes the monotherapy dose-escalation part (N = 52 patients) of the phase I trial of ivuxolimab. The dose-escalation cohort was roughly 87% male with a mean age of roughly 60 years, ranging from about 23 to 85. Among the roughly 54 dose-escalation patients, some 20 had hepatocellular carcinoma, around 15 melanoma, 9 renal cell carcinoma and 9 head and neck cancer. Intravenous ivuxolimab was administered to patients every 2 weeks at six dose levels: 0.01, 0.1, 0.3, 1.5, 3 and 10 mg/kg. Prior anti-PD-1, anti-PD-L1 or anti-CTLA-4 therapy was permitted, and checkpoint inhibitors had been received by 30% to 40% of dose-escalation patients. Three dose-escalation patients achieved partial responses, one with hepatocellular carcinoma and two with cutaneous melanoma.

Study-level results and caveats: The antigen specificity of the clonally expanded peripheral T cells was not determined. Low levels of normalized T-cell clonal expansion were also seen in some patients who did not respond. After ivuxolimab, more expanded clones were found on average in CD8+ T cells than in CD4+ T cells. In partial responders in the 0.1-3.0 mg/kg groups, normalized peripheral clonal expansion was found to be among the lowest, especially among CD8+ T cells. At doses of 0.1 to 3.0 mg/kg, clonal expansion of both CD4+ and CD8+ blood T cells was observed from baseline to week 6.

The trial excluded patients who had a history of autoimmune disease or were on systemic immunosuppression. In every dose cohort, peripheral blood was drawn for TCR sequencing at baseline, cycle 4 day 1, and cycle 7 day 1. Samples came from an open-label, multicenter, first-in-human phase I dose-escalation trial of ivuxolimab. Adults with locally advanced or metastatic melanoma, renal cell carcinoma, hepatocellular carcinoma or head and neck squamous cell carcinoma were enrolled in the trial. Before TCR sequencing, CD4+ T cells and CD8+ T cells were sorted from peripheral blood as separate populations.

The source was CD4+ or CD8+ T cells sorted from blood, collected in a trial of the OX40 agonist ivuxolimab. The V and J genes are TRBV29-1 and TRBJ2-2; the D region may be TRBD1 or TRBD2, each matching 5 bases equally. The clonotype originates from an adult with an advanced solid tumor such as melanoma, head and neck, liver or kidney cancer. This receptor has the CDR3 CSVREQAGFTGELFF. Read as DNA, the sequence is TGCAGCGTGAGGGAACAGGCCGGTTTCACCGGGGAGCTGTTTTTT.